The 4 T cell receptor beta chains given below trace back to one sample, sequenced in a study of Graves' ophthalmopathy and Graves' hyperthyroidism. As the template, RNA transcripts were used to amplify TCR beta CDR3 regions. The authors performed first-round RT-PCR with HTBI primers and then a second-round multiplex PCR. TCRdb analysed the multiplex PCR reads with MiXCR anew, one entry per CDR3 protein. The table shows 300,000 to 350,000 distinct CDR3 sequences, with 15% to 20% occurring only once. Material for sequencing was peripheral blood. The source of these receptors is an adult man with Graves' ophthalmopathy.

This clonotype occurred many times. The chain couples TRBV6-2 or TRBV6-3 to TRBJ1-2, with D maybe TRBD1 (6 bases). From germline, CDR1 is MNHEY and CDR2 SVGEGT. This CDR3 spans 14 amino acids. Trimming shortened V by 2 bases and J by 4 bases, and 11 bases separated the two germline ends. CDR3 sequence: CASSYGGLGYGYTF. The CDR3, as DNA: TGTGCCAGCAGTTACGGGGGGCTAGGCTATGGCTACACCTTC.

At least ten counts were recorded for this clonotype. CDR3 bases: TGTGCCAGCCTGGTTTTCGGGGGGGAGCTGTTTTTT. Translating it yields CASLVFGGELFF. The rearrangement joins TRBV6-2 or TRBV6-3 to TRBJ2-2, with D hard to call. Per the germline V gene, CDR1 is MNHEY and CDR2 is SVGEGT. CDR3 size: 12 residues. Trimming removed 8 bases at V and 8 bases at J, with 12 bases between.

Here the CDR3 reads CSVRQGTDYGYTF. The CDR3 region has the DNA TGCAGCGTTCGACAGGGGACGGACTATGGCTACACCTTC. The rearrangement joins TRBV29-1 to TRBJ1-2; TRBD1 agrees at 8 bases. Germline trimming cut 5 bases from V and 3 bases from J; bases unmatched to any gene: 5. CDR1 is SQVTM, CDR2 ANQGSEA, per germline. This CDR3 spans 13 amino acids.

CDR3 loop: CASSYQTLSEQYF. CDR3 nucleotide sequence: TGTGCCAGCAGCTACCAGACGCTATCCGAGCAGTACTTC. This sequence joins TRBV11-2 and TRBJ2-7; D not certain. Trimming removed 4 bases from V and 6 bases from J, with 13 bases in between. The CDR3 is 13 amino acids. Germline-derived CDR1 and CDR2 are SGHAT and FQNNGV.